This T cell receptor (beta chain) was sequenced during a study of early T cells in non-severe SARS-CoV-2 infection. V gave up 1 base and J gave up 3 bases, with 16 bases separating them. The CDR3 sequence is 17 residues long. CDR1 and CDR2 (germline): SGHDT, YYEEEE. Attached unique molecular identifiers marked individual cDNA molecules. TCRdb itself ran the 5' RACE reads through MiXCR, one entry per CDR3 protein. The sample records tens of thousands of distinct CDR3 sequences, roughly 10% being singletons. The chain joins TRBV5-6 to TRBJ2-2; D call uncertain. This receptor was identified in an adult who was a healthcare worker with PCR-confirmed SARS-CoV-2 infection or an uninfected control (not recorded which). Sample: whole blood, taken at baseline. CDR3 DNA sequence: TGTGCCAGCAGCTTGAGGGCGTCGAGACTTCACACCGGGGAGCTGTTTTTT. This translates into CASSLRASRLHTGELFF.